This note documents a single T cell receptor beta chain sequence. The data were produced by immunoSEQ multiplex PCR, yet TCRdb's version contains in-frame clones alone and is incomplete. This sample yields about 42,000 clones, of which 81% are seen a single time; about 2.5% belongs to the top ten. This record comes from a study of OX40 agonist ivuxolimab in advanced cancers. Sample: CD4+ or CD8+ T cells sorted from blood, taken in a trial of the OX40 agonist ivuxolimab. The sequence was collected from an adult with an advanced solid tumor such as melanoma, head and neck, liver or kidney cancer.

In nucleotides, the CDR3 is TGCGCCAGCAGCGCGGACGTCGGCAATCAGCCCCAGCATTTT. Translated, it gives CASSADVGNQPQHF. This rearrangement joins TRBV5-1 to TRBJ1-5; D remains unclear. Germline loops: CDR1 SGHRS, CDR2 YFSETQ. This CDR3 comprises 14 residues. Deletions cut 4 bases from V and 2 bases from J, with 10 bases between.